This T cell receptor (beta chain) was sequenced in a study of blood T cell repertoires in COVID-19 (TCRdb year 2020). Turning to the overall study: The collaborator samples originated in the United States, Italy and Spain and spanned the acute and convalescent phases of COVID-19. The prospective study material was composed of cDNA or gDNA derived from T cells, B-cell-depleted T cells, or PBMCs. Deeply sampled blood TCRbeta repertoires from subjects exposed to, actively infected with, or recovered from COVID-19 were included in the dataset. The repertoires were made available in a free public database intended to serve as a resource for research on the immune response to SARS-CoV-2. The samples were drawn from two sources: the first 160 participants of the ongoing ImmuneRACE study, and 1,000 to 1,500 subjects contributed by 6 global collaborators. Nearly every sample came with metadata listing a de-identified subject ID, COVID-19 status, age in years and sex. Where HLA class I and class II types were available, the types were taken from metadata supplied by the sample provider, not from assay-based typing. What the authors observed across the whole study: How much clinical and demographic metadata was included differed by source and by participant, and the metadata was provided uncurated.

The immunoSEQ Assay, a bias-controlled multiplex PCR, was used to amplify TCRbeta CDR3 regions from genomic DNA. For the original study's pipeline: The number of nucleated cells in each sample was estimated from the amplification of reference gene primers within the assay. Sequence reads were collapsed and filtered to measure the absolute abundance of every unique TCRbeta CDR3 rearrangement. Productive Simpson clonality was computed per sample as the square root of Simpson's diversity index over productive rearrangements. Not all clones reach the TCRdb copy of this immuneACCESS table, which keeps in-frame sequences only. Checked studies attribute under half of the gap to unresolved V genes and leave the rest unexplained. V, J and clone size were drawn from that table, and D and trimming were deduced from the DNA. For this sample the table gives fewer than 250,000 clones, of which about 83% were detected only once. 2.5% of the sample is held by the ten biggest clonotypes.

Regarding this clone: Its antigen is currently not known. Base-call qualities are not available, and no considerably larger clone is one nucleotide away.

Trimming removed 4 bases from V and 3 bases from J, leaving 13 bases between the germline ends. From its cysteine to its phenylalanine, the CDR3 spans 15 amino acids. CDR3 DNA is the only sequence kept; it has 45 bases, read in frame from the first base. In the germline V gene, CDR1 corresponds to SGHDT and CDR2 to YYEEEE. Collaborating institutions collected whole blood in K2EDTA tubes following their own protocols. Collaborator samples were shipped for TCRbeta analysis as frozen whole blood, isolated PBMCs, or DNA extracted from either sample type. The rearranged segments are TRBV5-6 and TRBJ2-2, with no reliable assignment of the D segment. Sequencing was performed on peripheral blood. The TCR was taken from a woman in her thirties or forties with active or convalescent COVID-19. At the DNA level, the sequence is TGTGCCAGCAGCCGCCCCGGTCAGGACACCGGGGAGCTGTTTTTT. Its translation reads: CASSRPGQDTGELFF.